This T cell receptor beta chain derives from a study of identical twins. Study-wide findings and caveats: Excess sharing by twins proved weaker in beta out-of-frame sequences.

At least ten counts were recorded for this clonotype. Its antigen is undetermined. Everyone who donated was a healthy Caucasian. TCRdb independently ran MiXCR on the 5' RACE reads; one entry per CDR3 protein. The sample lists hundreds of thousands of distinct CDR3 sequences, over 9% occurring once. V lost 0 bases and J lost 9; bases outside the gene matches: 2. Per germline, CDR1 LNHNV and CDR2 YYDKDF (reference sequence). The CDR3 covers 14 residues. The sample also formed part of further work on yellow fever vaccine responses in identical twins.

The sequence was obtained from a woman aged 18-35 years in good health. The genes are TRBV15 and TRBJ2-1; 10 bases are shared with TRBD1. Sequencing input: PBMCs. CDR3 sequence reads: CATSRETGGSEQFF. The CDR3 region has the DNA TGTGCCACCAGCAGAGAGACAGGGGGCTCTGAGCAGTTCTTC.